This TCR beta chain is from a study of cytomegalovirus exposure and HLA in healthy donors. On the study more broadly: Later analysis reported that the 110 or so validation repertoires shared the platform of the approximately 670 first-cohort repertoires. Whole-study results and caveats: In a later analysis, first-cohort TCR clusters were found to tend to co-occur in the approximately 120 validation repertoires. Confirmation was obtained in vitro that a few CMV-associated chains are specific for CMV antigens. Listed as cytomegalovirus-associated were over 150 TCR beta chains.

This CDR3 has 14 amino acids. V lost 0 bases to trimming and J lost 2 bases, with 4 bases between them. CDR1 and CDR2 (germline): MNHEY, SVGAGI. To note about this clone: Its antigen is as yet unknown. The same CDR3 also results from other DNA sequences found in this sample.

Clones were read by immunoSEQ multiplex PCR, and TCRdb kept only the in-frame ones, dropping some. The sample contains 180,000 or so clones, 86% of which appear only once. What was sequenced was PBMCs. The chain combines TRBV6-5 with TRBJ1-4; D is ambiguous. The receptor was isolated from a man aged 25 to 40 in good health and CMV-seropositive. As DNA, the CDR3 is TGTGCCAGCAGTTACTCGGGGACTAATGAAAAACTGTTTTTT. Its protein product is CASSYSGTNEKLFF.